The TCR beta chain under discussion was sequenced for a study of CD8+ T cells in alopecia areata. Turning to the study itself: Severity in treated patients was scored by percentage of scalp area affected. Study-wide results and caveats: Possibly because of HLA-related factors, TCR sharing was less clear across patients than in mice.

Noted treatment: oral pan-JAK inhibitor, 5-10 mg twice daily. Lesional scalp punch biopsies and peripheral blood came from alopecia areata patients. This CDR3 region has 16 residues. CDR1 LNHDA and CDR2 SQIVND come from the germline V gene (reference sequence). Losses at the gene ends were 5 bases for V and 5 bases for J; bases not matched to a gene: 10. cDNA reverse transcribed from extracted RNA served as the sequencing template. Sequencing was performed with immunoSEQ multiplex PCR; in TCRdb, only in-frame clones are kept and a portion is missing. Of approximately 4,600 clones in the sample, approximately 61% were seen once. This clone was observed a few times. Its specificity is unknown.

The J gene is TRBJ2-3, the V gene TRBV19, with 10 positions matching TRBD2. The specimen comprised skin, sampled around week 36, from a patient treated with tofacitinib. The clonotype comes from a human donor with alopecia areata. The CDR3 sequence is CASSPLAGASRDTQYF. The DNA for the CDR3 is TGTGCCAGTAGTCCCCTAGCGGGAGCGTCGCGAGATACGCAGTATTTT.